The text below deals with one TCR beta chain. Its target is not known. PCR employed 60 Vbeta and 13 Jbeta primers. Some clones are missing from TCRdb's copy, which holds only in-frame ones; the method was immunoSEQ multiplex PCR. The table records around 140,000 clones, about 80% of them present only once. The data stem from a study of cytomegalovirus exposure and HLA in healthy donors. General study points: Accurate prediction of most subjects' HLA-A and HLA-B alleles from TCR beta sequences was reported.

Sequencing used PBMCs. The clonotype originates from a man aged 25-40 years in good health and CMV-seropositive.

CDR3 coding DNA: TGTGCCTGGACGGCAGGGGGAGGATATGGCTACACCTTC. Protein sequence: CAWTAGGGYGYTF. This chain links TRBV30 with TRBJ1-2; 7 bases match TRBD1. Germline CDR1 reads GTSNPN; CDR2 reads SVGIG (reference sequence). Trimming took 4 bases from V and 5 from J; bases not matched to a gene: 7. The CDR3 runs to 13 residues.